Shown below are 6 T cell receptor beta chains from a single sample sequenced in a study of T cell changes during pregnancy in multiple sclerosis. Clones were read by immunoSEQ multiplex PCR, and TCRdb kept only the in-frame ones, dropping some. The sample has tens of thousands of clones, around 92% seen once. Sample: peripheral blood, taken in the third trimester of pregnancy. These receptors originate from a female donor in good health, enrolled as a control in a pregnancy study.

The chain couples TRBV4-1 to TRBJ1-4; D call uncertain. CDR1 and CDR2 (germline): MGHRA, YSYEKL. CDR3 length equals 15 residues. V dropped 4 bases and J dropped 5 bases, with 14 bases sitting between them. The CDR3 nucleotides are TGCGCCAGCAGCCTCGCGCCCGGTCCCAATGAAAAACTGTTTTTT. Its translation is CASSLAPGPNEKLFF.

This rearrangement joins TRBV7-2 to TRBJ2-2; weak D call: TRBD2 (6 bases). The CDR3 is 13 residues long. Germline CDR1 and CDR2: SGHTA and FQGNSA. Between the trimmed V and J ends, which lost 5 bases and 7 bases, there was a span of 11 bases. The CDR3 DNA is TGTGCCAGCAGCCCATACGGGGGCGGGGAGCTGTTTTTT. Amino acid sequence: CASSPYGGGELFF.

The rearrangement uses TRBV30 and TRBJ2-5; 8 bases are a match to TRBD1. Trimming took 4 bases from V and 4 from J; bases not matched to a gene: 2. This CDR3 spans 12 amino acids. Germline CDR1 and CDR2: GTSNPN and SVGIG (reference sequence). Written as DNA, the CDR3 is TGTGCCTGGAAACAGGGGGGAGAGACCCAGTACTTC. Amino acid sequence: CAWKQGGETQYF.

V usage is TRBV6-1 and J usage is TRBJ1-3, with D perhaps matching TRBD1 (6 bases). This CDR3 has 15 amino acids. The V and J ends lost 7 bases and 0 bases respectively, with 13 bases between them. Germline CDR1 is MNHNS and CDR2 is SASEGT. This chain's CDR3 is CASTLGGASGNTIYF. CDR3 nucleotides: TGTGCCAGCACTTTAGGGGGAGCCTCTGGAAACACCATATATTTT.

The rearrangement links TRBV18 to TRBJ2-1; 12 nucleotides align to TRBD2. With 5 bases clipped from V and 7 bases from J, the junction kept 6 bases outside the gene matches. This CDR3 has 15 residues. Germline V gives CDR1 KGHSH, CDR2 LQKENI. The CDR3 protein is CASSKTSGGLNEQFF. Here the CDR3 DNA reads TGTGCCAGCTCAAAGACTAGCGGGGGCTTGAATGAGCAGTTCTTC.

V gene TRBV7-9 combines with J gene TRBJ2-7; 7 bases line up with TRBD1. The CDR3 is 15 amino acids. Unmatched junction bases numbered 9, after V lost 6 bases and J lost 1 base. Germline V gene data show CDR1 as SEHNR and CDR2 as FQNEAQ (reference sequence). The CDR3: CASSHTGAYSYEQYF. As DNA, the CDR3 is TGTGCCAGCAGTCATACAGGGGCCTATTCCTACGAGCAGTACTTC.